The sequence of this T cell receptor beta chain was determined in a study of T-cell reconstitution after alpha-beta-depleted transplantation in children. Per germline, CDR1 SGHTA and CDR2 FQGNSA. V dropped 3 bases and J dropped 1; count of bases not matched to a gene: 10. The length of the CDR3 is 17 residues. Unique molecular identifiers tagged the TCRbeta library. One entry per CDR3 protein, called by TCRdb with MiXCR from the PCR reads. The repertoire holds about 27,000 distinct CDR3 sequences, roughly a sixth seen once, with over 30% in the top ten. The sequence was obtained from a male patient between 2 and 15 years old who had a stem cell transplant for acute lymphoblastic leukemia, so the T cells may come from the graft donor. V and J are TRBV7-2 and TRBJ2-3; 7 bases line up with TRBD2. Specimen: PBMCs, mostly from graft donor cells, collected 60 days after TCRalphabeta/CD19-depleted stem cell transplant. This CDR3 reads CASSFAGLVGGTDTQYF. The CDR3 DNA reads TGTGCCAGCAGCTTCGCCGGACTAGTAGGTGGCACAGATACGCAGTATTTT.